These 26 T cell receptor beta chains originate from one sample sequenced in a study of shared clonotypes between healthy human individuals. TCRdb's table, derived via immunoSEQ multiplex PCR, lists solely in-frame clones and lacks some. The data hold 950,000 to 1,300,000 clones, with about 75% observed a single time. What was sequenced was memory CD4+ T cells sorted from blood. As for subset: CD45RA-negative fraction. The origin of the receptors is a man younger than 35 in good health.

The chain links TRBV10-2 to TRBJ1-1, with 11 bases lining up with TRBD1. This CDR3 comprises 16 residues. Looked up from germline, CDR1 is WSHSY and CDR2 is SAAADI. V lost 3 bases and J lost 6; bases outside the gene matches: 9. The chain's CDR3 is CASSDTGTGGLAEAFF. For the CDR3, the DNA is TGCGCCAGCAGTGACACCGGGACAGGGGGATTAGCTGAAGCTTTCTTT.

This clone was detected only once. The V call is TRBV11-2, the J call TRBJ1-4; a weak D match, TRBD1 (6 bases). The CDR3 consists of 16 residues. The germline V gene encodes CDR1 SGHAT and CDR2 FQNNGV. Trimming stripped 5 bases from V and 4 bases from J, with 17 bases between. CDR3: CASSQYGGAGNEKLFF. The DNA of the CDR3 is TGTGCCAGCAGCCAATACGGGGGCGCGGGTAATGAAAAACTGTTTTTT. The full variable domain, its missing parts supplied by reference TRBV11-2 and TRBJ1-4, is EAGVAQSPRYKIIEKRQSVAFWCNPISGHATLYWYQQILGQGPKLLIQFQNNGVVDDSQLPKDRFSAERLKGVDSTLKIQPAKLEDSAVYLCASSQYGGAGNEKLFFGSGTQLSVL.

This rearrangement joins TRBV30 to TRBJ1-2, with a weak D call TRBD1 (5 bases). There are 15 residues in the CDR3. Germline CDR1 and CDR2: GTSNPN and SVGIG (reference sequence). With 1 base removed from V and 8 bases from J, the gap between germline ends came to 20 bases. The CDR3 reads CAWSGRAGPLIGYTF. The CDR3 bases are TGTGCCTGGAGTGGACGCGCGGGGCCTCTAATAGGCTACACCTTC. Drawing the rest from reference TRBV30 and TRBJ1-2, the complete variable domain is SQTIHQWPATLVQPVGSPLSLECTVEGTSNPNLYWYRQAAGRGLQLLFYSVGIGQISSEVPQNLSASRPQDRQFILSSKKLLLSDSGFYLCAWSGRAGPLIGYTFGSGTRLTVV.

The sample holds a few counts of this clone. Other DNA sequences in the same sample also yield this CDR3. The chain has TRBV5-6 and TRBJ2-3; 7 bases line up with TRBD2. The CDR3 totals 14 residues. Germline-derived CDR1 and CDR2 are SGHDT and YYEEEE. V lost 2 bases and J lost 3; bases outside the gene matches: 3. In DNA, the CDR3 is TGTGCCAGCAGCTTTTGGCGGGGGACAGATACGCAGTATTTT. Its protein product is CASSFWRGTDTQYF.

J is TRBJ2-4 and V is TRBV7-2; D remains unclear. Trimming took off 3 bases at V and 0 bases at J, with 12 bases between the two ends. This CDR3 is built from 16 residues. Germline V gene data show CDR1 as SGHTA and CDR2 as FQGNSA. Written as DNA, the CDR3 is TGTGCCAGCAGCTTGTCGTACACATTAGCCAAAAACATTCAGTACTTC. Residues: CASSLSYTLAKNIQYF.

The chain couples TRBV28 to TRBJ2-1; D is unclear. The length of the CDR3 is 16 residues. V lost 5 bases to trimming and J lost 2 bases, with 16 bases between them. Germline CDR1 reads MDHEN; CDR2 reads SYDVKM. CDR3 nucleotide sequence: TGTGCCAGCAGTGGATCGGGCCTCGGACCCTACAATGAGCAGTTCTTC. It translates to CASSGSGLGPYNEQFF.

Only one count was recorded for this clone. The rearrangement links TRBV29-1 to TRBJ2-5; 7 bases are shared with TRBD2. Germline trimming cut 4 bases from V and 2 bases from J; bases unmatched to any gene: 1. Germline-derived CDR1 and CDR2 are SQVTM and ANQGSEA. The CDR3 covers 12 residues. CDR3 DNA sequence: TGCAGCGTTGGGGAGGGTCAAGAGACCCAGTACTTC. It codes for CSVGEGQETQYF.

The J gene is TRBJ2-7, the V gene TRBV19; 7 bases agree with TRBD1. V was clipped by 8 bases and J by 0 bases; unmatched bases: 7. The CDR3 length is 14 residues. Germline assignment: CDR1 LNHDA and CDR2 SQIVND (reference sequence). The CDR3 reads CASSQDRISYEQYF. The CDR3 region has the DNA TGTGCCAGTTCCCAGGACAGGATCTCCTACGAGCAGTACTTC.

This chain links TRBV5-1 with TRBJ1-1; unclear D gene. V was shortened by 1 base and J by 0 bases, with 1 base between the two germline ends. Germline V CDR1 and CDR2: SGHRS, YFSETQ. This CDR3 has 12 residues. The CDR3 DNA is TGCGCCAGCAGCTTGATGAACACTGAAGCTTTCTTT. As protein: CASSLMNTEAFF.

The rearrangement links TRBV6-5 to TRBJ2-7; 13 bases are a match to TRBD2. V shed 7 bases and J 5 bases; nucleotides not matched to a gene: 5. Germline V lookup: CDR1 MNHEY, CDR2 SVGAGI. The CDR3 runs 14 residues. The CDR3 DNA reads TGTGCCAGCAAAGCGGGACTAGCGGGAAACGAGCAGTACTTC. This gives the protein CASKAGLAGNEQYF.

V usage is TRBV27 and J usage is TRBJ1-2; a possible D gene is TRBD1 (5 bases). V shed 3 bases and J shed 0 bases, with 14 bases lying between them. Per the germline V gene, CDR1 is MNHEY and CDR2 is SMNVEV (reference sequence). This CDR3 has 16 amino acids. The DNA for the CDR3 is TGTGCCAGCAGTTTGAAAGCGGGGGTAGCTAACTATGGCTACACCTTC. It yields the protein CASSLKAGVANYGYTF.

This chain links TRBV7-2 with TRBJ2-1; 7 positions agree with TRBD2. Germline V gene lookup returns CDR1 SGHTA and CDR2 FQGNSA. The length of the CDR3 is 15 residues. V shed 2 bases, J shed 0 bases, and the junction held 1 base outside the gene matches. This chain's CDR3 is CASSLSGTSYNEQFF. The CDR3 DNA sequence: TGTGCCAGCAGCTTAAGCGGGACCTCCTACAATGAGCAGTTCTTC.

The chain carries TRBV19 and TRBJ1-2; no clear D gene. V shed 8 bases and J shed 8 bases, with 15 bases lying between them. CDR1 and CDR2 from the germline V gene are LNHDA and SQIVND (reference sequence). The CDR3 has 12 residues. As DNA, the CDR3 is TGTGCCAGTGCCGTTGGCCCTACGGGCTACACCTTC. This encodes CASAVGPTGYTF.

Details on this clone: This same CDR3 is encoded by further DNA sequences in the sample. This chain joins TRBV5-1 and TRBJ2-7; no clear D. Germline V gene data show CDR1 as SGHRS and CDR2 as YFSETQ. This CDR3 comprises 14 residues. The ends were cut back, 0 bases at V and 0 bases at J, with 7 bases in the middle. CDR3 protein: CASSLEASSYEQYF. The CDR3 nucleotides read TGCGCCAGCAGCTTGGAAGCCAGCTCCTACGAGCAGTACTTC.

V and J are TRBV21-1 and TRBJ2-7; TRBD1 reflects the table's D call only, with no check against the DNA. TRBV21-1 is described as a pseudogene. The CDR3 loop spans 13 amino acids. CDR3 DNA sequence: TGTGCCAGCAGCCGGACACCCTCCTACGAGCAGTACTTC. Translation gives CASSRTPSYEQYF.

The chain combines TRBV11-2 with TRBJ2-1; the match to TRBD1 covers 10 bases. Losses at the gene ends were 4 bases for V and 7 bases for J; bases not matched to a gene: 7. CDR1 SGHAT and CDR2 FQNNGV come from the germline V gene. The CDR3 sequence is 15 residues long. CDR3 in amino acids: CASSSETGGKNEQFF. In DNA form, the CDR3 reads TGTGCCAGCAGCTCGGAGACAGGGGGCAAGAATGAGCAGTTCTTC.

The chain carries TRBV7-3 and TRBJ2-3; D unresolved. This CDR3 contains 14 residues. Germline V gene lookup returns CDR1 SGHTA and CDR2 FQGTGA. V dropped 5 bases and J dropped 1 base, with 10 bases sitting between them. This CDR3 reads CASSGPGRTDTQYF. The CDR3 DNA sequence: TGTGCCAGCAGCGGTCCCGGCCGCACAGATACGCAGTATTTT.

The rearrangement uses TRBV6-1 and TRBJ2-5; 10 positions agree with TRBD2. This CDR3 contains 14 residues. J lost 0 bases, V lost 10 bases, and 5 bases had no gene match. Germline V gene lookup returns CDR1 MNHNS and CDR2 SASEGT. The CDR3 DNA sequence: TGTGCCACCGAGACTAGCGGGTACCAAGAGACCCAGTACTTC. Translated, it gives CATETSGYQETQYF.

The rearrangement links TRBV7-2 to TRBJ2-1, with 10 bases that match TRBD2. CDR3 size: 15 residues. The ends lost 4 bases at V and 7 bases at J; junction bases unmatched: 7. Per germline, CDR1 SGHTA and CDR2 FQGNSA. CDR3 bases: TGTGCCAGCAGCTCAAGCGGGAGGGCATGGAATGAGCAGTTCTTC. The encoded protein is CASSSSGRAWNEQFF.

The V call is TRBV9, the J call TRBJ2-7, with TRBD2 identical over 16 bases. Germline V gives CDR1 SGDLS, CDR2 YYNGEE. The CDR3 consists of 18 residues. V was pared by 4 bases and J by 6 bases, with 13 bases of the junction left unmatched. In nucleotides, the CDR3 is TGTGCCAGCAGCCCCGGGGTTGGGACTAGCGGGGGGGCAGGCGAGCAGTACTTC. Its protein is CASSPGVGTSGGAGEQYF.

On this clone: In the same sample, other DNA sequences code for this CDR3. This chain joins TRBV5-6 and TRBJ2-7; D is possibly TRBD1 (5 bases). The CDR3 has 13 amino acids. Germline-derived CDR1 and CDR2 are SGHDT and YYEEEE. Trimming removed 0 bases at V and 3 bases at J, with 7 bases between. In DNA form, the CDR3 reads TGTGCCAGCAGCTTGGCGCAGGGCTACGAGCAGTACTTC. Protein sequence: CASSLAQGYEQYF.

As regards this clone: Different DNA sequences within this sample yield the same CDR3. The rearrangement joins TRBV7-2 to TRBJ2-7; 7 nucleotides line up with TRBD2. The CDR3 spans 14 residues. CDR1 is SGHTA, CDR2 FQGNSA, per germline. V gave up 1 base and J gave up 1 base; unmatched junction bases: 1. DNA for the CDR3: TGTGCCAGCAGCTTAGTGGGGGGGTCCTACGAGCAGTACTTC. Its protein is CASSLVGGSYEQYF.

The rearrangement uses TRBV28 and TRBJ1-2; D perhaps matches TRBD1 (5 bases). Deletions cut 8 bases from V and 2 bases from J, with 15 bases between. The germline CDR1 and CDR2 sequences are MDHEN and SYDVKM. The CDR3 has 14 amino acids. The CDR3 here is CASSAGARNYGYTF. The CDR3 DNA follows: TGTGCCAGCTCGGCCGGGGCGCGGAACTATGGCTACACCTTC.

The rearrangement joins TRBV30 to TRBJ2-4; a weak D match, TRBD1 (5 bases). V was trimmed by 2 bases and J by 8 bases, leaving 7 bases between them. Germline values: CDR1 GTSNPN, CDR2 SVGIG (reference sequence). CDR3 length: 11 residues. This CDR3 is CAWSSQDIQYF. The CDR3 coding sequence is TGTGCCTGGAGTTCACAGGACATTCAGTACTTC. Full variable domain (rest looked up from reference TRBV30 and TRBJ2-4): SQTIHQWPATLVQPVGSPLSLECTVEGTSNPNLYWYRQAAGRGLQLLFYSVGIGQISSEVPQNLSASRPQDRQFILSSKKLLLSDSGFYLCAWSSQDIQYFGAGTRLSVL.

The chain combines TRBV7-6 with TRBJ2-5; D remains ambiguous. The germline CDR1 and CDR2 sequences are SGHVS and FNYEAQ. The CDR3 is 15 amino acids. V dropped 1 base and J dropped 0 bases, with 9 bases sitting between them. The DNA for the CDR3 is TGTGCCAGCAGCTTAGTCGGTGGGTACCAAGAGACCCAGTACTTC. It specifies CASSLVGGYQETQYF.

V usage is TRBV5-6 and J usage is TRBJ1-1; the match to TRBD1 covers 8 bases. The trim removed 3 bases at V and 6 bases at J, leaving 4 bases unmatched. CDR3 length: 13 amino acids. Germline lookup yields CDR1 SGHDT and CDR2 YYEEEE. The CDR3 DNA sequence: TGTGCCAGCAGCTCCCCGGACAGGGCTGAAGCTTTCTTT. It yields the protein CASSSPDRAEAFF.